This T cell receptor (beta chain) was observed in a study of cytomegalovirus exposure and HLA in healthy donors. Overall study results and limits: Later on, analysis showed that most CMV-associated TCR beta chains appeared to be HLA-restricted. In a later analysis, at a false discovery rate of 0.05, under 20,000 TCR beta sequences were associated with HLA alleles.

Trimming stripped 5 bases from V and 1 base from J, with 9 bases between. The germline CDR1 and CDR2 sequences are PRHDT and FYEKMQ (reference sequence). This CDR3 contains 14 residues. For this clone: Its antigen is unidentified.

13 Jbeta primers and 60 Vbeta primers were used for the PCR. The assay was immunoSEQ multiplex PCR, and TCRdb's table has in-frame clones only and misses some. The repertoire has fewer than 200,000 clones, approximately 70% of them found once; the top ten carry around 6.9%. The J gene is TRBJ1-5, the V gene TRBV13; TRBD1 might be the D (6 bases). This clonotype was obtained from a man aged 35-49 years in good health and CMV-seropositive. Material: PBMCs. CDR3 protein: CASSTRGSNQPQHF. CDR3 nucleotides: TGTGCCAGCAGCACCAGGGGCAGCAATCAGCCCCAGCATTTT.